A selection of T cell receptor beta chains follows, all from one sample in a study of cytomegalovirus exposure and HLA in healthy donors. Produced via immunoSEQ multiplex PCR; TCRdb's table is partial and in-frame only. The table includes 210,000 or so clones, 78% detected once. Sequencing was carried out using PBMCs. These TCRs come from a boy between 10 and 17 years old in good health and CMV-seronegative. CDR3s include the opening cysteine and the closing phenylalanine or tryptophan. The D gene is left open where the match is weak.

D gene: .
CDR3 length: 14
J gene: TRBJ1-1
V gene: TRBV5-1
CDR3 protein: CASSASTGTHGAFF

D gene: .
CDR3 length: 17
J gene: TRBJ2-1
V gene: TRBV5-1
CDR3 protein: CASSLAGGSSSYNEQFF

D gene: TRBD2
CDR3 length: 15
J gene: TRBJ2-1
V gene: TRBV29-1
CDR3 protein: CSVLGLAGGPDEQFF

D gene: .
CDR3 length: 18
J gene: TRBJ1-4
V gene: TRBV21-1
CDR3 protein: CASSTHRVPGATNEKLFF

D gene: TRBD1
CDR3 length: 14
J gene: TRBJ1-5
V gene: TRBV9
CDR3 protein: CASSAGTGKQPQHF

D gene: .
CDR3 length: 11
J gene: TRBJ2-2
V gene: TRBV5-5
CDR3 protein: CASRTGRELFF

D gene: TRBD2
CDR3 length: 14
J gene: .
V gene: TRBV6-4
CDR3 protein: CASSPSGTSYEQYF

D gene: TRBD1
CDR3 length: 15
J gene: TRBJ1-1
V gene: TRBV29-1
CDR3 protein: CSVGPRQGTGTEAFF

D gene: .
CDR3 length: 15
J gene: TRBJ2-3
V gene: TRBV5-3
CDR3 protein: CARSPRGILTDTQYF

D gene: .
CDR3 length: 14
J gene: TRBJ2-3
V gene: TRBV7-8
CDR3 protein: CASTLGLASDTQYF

D gene: .
CDR3 length: 13
J gene: TRBJ1-2
V gene: TRBV7-2
CDR3 protein: CASSLADRCGYTF